The entry that follows covers one TCR beta chain sequence. Its target is not known. The record originates from a study of OX40 agonist ivuxolimab in advanced cancers. Study-wide context: Previous treatment with anti-PD-1, anti-PD-L1 or anti-CTLA-4 therapy was allowed; less than 45% had received some.

Study findings and constraints: It was not determined which antigens were specifically recognized by the peripheral T cells that had undergone clonal expansion. Patients who responded partially at 0.1-3.0 mg/kg showed clonal expansion ranking among the lowest.

Data came from immunoSEQ multiplex PCR; TCRdb stores just in-frame clones and leaves some out. This repertoire shows tens of thousands of clones, less than 90% found once; its top ten account for about 0.49%. Material: CD4+ or CD8+ T cells sorted from blood, obtained in a trial of the OX40 agonist ivuxolimab. This receptor was identified in an adult with an advanced solid tumor such as melanoma, head and neck, liver or kidney cancer.

The CDR3 loop is CASSLLAFSYNEQFF. Written as DNA, the CDR3 is TGTGCCAGCAGCTTGTTAGCGTTCTCCTACAATGAGCAGTTCTTC. This chain links TRBV7-9 with TRBJ2-1; TRBD2 might be the D (5 bases). In germline, CDR1 is SEHNR, CDR2 FQNEAQ (reference sequence). The V end lost 3 bases, the J end lost 0 bases, and 9 bases lay between the germline ends. The CDR3 is 15 amino acids.